The rows below give T cell receptor beta chains drawn from one sample of a study of beta chain features in type 1 diabetes. Libraries were prepared by immunoSEQ multiplex PCR; TCRdb keeps only in-frame clonotypes and omits some of them. The data hold more than 95,000 clones, with under 30% observed a single time. The source material was central memory CD4+ T cells from blood. Receptor source: a young woman with type 1 diabetes. CDR3s include the opening cysteine and the closing phenylalanine or tryptophan.

cdr3_aa: CASSGDRGETYEQYF
j_call: TRBJ2-7
v_call: TRBV7-2
cdr3_length: 15

cdr3_aa: CASSQRDYGYTF
j_call: TRBJ1-2
v_call: TRBV4-2
cdr3_length: 12

cdr3_aa: CASSLQGRAYNEQFF
j_call: TRBJ2-1
v_call: TRBV5-1
cdr3_length: 15

cdr3_aa: CATVTGGYGYTF
j_call: TRBJ1-2
v_call: TRBV6-6
cdr3_length: 12

cdr3_aa: CASSLGSVPSYEQYF
j_call: TRBJ2-7
v_call: TRBV7-2
cdr3_length: 15

cdr3_aa: CASSADRNPLGKLFF
j_call: TRBJ1-4
v_call: TRBV27
cdr3_length: 15

cdr3_aa: CASSIGQEGTEAFF
j_call: TRBJ1-1
v_call: TRBV19
cdr3_length: 14

cdr3_aa: CASSPGLAGYEQYF
j_call: TRBJ2-7
v_call: TRBV5-1
cdr3_length: 14

cdr3_aa: CASSLAGSYEQYF
j_call: TRBJ2-7
v_call: TRBV25-1
cdr3_length: 13

cdr3_aa: CATSSGDRNTGELFF
j_call: TRBJ2-2
v_call: TRBV15
cdr3_length: 15

cdr3_aa: CASSQSRGSQADTQYF
j_call: TRBJ2-3
v_call: TRBV4-2
cdr3_length: 16

cdr3_aa: CASTLNRGFPQHF
j_call: TRBJ1-5
v_call: TRBV28
cdr3_length: 13

cdr3_aa: CASSPQTGSNQPQHF
j_call: TRBJ1-5
v_call: TRBV7-2
cdr3_length: 15

cdr3_aa: CAWSVGTSLSNEQFF
j_call: TRBJ2-1
v_call: TRBV30
cdr3_length: 15

cdr3_aa: CASSPHRDTEAFF
j_call: TRBJ1-1
v_call: TRBV7-9
cdr3_length: 13

cdr3_aa: CASSPRAGGLQFF
j_call: TRBJ2-1
v_call: TRBV19
cdr3_length: 13

cdr3_aa: CASSSGREKTQYF
j_call: TRBJ2-5
v_call: TRBV7-8
cdr3_length: 13

cdr3_aa: CASSAGTSGSLETQYF
j_call: TRBJ2-5
v_call: TRBV7-7
cdr3_length: 16

cdr3_aa: CASKSEWGAQYF
j_call: TRBJ2-3
v_call: TRBV6-5
cdr3_length: 12

cdr3_aa: CSVHRPPGQGETQYF
j_call: TRBJ2-5
v_call: TRBV29-1
cdr3_length: 15

cdr3_aa: CSVEDNRDRVEAFF
j_call: TRBJ1-1
v_call: TRBV29-1
cdr3_length: 14

cdr3_aa: CASSRMTGRWQETQYF
j_call: TRBJ2-5
v_call: TRBV7-2
cdr3_length: 16

cdr3_aa: CASSDRGPGGYGEQYF
j_call: TRBJ2-7
v_call: TRBV5-4
cdr3_length: 16

cdr3_aa: CASSLNYNLAKNIQYF
j_call: TRBJ2-4
v_call: TRBV7-2
cdr3_length: 16

cdr3_aa: CAWSTGTGTEKLFF
j_call: TRBJ1-4
v_call: TRBV30
cdr3_length: 14

cdr3_aa: CASRPDSRPTGELFF
j_call: TRBJ2-2
v_call: TRBV27
cdr3_length: 15

cdr3_aa: CASSQDGTGAMNTEAFF
j_call: TRBJ1-1
v_call: TRBV4-2
cdr3_length: 17

cdr3_aa: CASSEVGGRQTQYF
j_call: TRBJ2-5
v_call: TRBV2
cdr3_length: 14

cdr3_aa: CASRALGGGEQFF
j_call: TRBJ2-1
v_call: TRBV2
cdr3_length: 13

cdr3_aa: CASSEPGKGANEQFF
j_call: TRBJ2-1
v_call: TRBV6-1
cdr3_length: 15

cdr3_aa: CASFEREGQDIQYF
j_call: TRBJ2-4
v_call: TRBV2
cdr3_length: 14

cdr3_aa: CASSYDKNTEAFF
j_call: TRBJ1-1
v_call: TRBV5-1
cdr3_length: 13

cdr3_aa: CASSRGGWVTEAFF
j_call: TRBJ1-1
v_call: TRBV28
cdr3_length: 14